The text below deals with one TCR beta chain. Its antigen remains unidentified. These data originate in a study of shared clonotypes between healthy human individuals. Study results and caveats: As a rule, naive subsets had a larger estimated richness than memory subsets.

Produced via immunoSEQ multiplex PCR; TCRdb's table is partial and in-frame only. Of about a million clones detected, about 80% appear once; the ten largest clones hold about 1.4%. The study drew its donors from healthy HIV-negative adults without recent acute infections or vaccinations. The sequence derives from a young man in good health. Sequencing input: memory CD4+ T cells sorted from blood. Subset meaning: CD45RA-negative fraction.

CDR3 sequence reads: CASSPVPGQIAFF. The CDR3 DNA is TGTGCCAGCTCACCCGTGCCGGGTCAGATAGCTTTCTTT. The chain joins TRBV18 to TRBJ1-1; D uncertain. CDR3 length: 13 residues. V lost 3 bases and J 10 bases, leaving 15 bases between the germline ends. CDR1 is KGHSH, CDR2 LQKENI, per germline.